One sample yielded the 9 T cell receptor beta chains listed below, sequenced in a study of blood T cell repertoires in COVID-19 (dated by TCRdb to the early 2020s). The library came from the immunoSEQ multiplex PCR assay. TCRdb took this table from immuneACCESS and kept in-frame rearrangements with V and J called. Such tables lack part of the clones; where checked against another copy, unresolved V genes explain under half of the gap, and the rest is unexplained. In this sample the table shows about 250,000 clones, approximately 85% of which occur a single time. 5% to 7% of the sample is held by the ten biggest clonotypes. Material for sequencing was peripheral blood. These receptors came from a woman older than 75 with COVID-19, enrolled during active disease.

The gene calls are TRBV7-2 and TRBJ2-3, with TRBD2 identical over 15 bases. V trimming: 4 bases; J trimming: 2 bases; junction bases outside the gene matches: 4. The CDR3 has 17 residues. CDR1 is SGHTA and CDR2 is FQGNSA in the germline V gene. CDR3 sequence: CASSYGLAGGYTDTQYF. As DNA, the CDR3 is TGTGCCAGCAGCTACGGACTAGCGGGGGGGTACACAGATACGCAGTATTTT.

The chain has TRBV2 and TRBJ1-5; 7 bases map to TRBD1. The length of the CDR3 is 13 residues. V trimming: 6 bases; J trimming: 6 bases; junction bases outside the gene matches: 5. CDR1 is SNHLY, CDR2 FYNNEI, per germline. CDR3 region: CASRRGLGQPQHF. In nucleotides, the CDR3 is TGTGCCAGCAGGAGGGGGCTCGGTCAGCCCCAGCATTTT.

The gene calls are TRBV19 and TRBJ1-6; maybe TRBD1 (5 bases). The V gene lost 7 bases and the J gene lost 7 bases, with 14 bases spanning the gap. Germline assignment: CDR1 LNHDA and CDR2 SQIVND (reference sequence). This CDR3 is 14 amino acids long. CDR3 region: CASMVGQRNSPLHF. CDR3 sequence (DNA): TGTGCCAGTATGGTGGGGCAGAGGAATTCACCCCTCCACTTT. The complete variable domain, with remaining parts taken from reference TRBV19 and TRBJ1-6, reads DGGITQSPKYLFRKEGQNVTLSCEQNLNHDAMYWYRQDPGQGLRLIYYSQIVNDFQKGDIAEGYSVSREKKESFPLTVTSAQKNPTAFYLCASMVGQRNSPLHFGNGTRLTVT.

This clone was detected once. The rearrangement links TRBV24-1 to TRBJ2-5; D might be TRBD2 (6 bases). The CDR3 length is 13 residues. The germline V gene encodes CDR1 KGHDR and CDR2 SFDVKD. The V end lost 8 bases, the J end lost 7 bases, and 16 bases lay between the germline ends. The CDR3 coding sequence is TGTGCCACCACTCCGGGACCCGGGGGGACCCAGTACTTC. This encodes CATTPGPGGTQYF.

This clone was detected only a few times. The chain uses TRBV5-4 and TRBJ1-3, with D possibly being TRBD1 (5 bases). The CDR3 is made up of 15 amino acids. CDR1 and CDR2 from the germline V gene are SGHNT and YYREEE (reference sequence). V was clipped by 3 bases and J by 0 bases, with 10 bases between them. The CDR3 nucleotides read TGTGCCAGCAGCTCAACCGACAGCTCTGGAAACACCATATATTTT. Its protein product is CASSSTDSSGNTIYF.

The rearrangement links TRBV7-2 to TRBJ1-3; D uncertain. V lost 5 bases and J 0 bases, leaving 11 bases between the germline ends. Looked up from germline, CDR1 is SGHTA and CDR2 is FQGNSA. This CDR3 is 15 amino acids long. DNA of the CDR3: TGTGCCAGCAGCCTCACGGGGAGCTCTGGAAACACCATATATTTT. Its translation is CASSLTGSSGNTIYF. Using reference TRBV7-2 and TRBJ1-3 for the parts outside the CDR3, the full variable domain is GAGVSQSPSNKVTEKGKDVELRCDPISGHTALYWYRQSLGQGLEFLIYFQGNSAPDKSGLPSDRFSAERTGGSVSTLTIQRTQQEDSAVYLCASSLTGSSGNTIYFGEGSWLTVV.

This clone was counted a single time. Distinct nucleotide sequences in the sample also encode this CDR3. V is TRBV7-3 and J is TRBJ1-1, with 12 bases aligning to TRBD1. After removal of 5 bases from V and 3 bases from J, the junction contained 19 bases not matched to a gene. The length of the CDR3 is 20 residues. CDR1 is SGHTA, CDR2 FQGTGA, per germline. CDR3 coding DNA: TGTGCCAGCAGCCGATCCCTACGGGGGACAGGGGGCGCGGGGGACACTGAAGCTTTCTTT. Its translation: CASSRSLRGTGGAGDTEAFF.

CDR3 coding DNA: TGTGCCAGCTCACCGCGACAGGAGTCCTACGAGCAGTACTTC. As protein: CASSPRQESYEQYF. J is TRBJ2-7 and V is TRBV18; possible D gene TRBD1, 6 bases. Trimming took off 3 bases at V and 1 base at J, with 10 bases between the two ends. CDR3 size: 14 residues. Germline V CDR1 and CDR2: KGHSH, LQKENI.

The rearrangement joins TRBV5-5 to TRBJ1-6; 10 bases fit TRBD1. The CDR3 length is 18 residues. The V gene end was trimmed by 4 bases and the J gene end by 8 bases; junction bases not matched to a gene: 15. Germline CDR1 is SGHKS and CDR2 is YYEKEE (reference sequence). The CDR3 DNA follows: TGTGCCAGCAGCGGCGGGACAGGGGCACCCTTAGGATATTCACCCCTCCACTTT. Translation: CASSGGTGAPLGYSPLHF.